This TCR beta chain was profiled in a study of CD8 T cells in ankylosing spondylitis. Construction of TCR beta libraries was performed using quantitative 5'-RACE with molecular barcodes. TCRdb re-called the 5' RACE reads through MiXCR, storing one row per CDR3 protein. The sample has around 160,000 distinct CDR3 sequences, roughly 11% seen once. The CDR3 covers 14 residues. Trimming removed 6 bases from V and 4 bases from J; junction bases left unmatched: 8. The germline V gene has CDR1 DFQATT and CDR2 SNEGSKA (reference sequence). The table lists this clonotype with many counts. The chain recombines TRBV20-1 with TRBJ1-5; 8 positions match TRBD1. The sequenced sample was blood, either unsorted or a sorted T cell fraction (not recorded which). This receptor was taken from a male donor with ankylosing spondylitis or in good health (not recorded which). CDR3 sequence (DNA): TGCAGTGCGACAGGGGCCCAGATAAATCAGCCCCAGCATTTT. Translated, it gives CSATGAQINQPQHF.